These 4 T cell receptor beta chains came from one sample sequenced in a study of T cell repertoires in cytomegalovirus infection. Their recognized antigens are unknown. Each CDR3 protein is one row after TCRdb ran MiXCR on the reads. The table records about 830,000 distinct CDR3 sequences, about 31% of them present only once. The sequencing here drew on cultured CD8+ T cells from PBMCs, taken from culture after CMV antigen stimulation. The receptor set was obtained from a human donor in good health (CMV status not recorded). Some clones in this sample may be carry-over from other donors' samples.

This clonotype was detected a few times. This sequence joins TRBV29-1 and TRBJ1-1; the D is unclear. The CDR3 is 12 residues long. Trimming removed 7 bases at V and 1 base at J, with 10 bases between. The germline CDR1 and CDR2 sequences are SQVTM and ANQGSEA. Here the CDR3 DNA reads TGCAGCGCCTGGGATCCGAACACTGAAGCTTTCTTT. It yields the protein CSAWDPNTEAFF.

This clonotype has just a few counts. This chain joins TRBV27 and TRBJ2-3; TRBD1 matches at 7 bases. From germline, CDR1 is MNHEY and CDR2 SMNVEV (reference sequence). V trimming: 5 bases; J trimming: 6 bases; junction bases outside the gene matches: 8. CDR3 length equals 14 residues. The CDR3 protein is CASSQEQGWDTQYF. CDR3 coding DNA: TGTGCCAGCAGTCAAGAACAGGGGTGGGATACGCAGTATTTT.

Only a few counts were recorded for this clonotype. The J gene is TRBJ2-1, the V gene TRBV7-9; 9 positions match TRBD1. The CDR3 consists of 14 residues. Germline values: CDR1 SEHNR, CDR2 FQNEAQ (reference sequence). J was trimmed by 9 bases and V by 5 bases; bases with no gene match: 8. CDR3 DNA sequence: TGTGCCAGCAGCCCTGAAGGACAGGGGATTGAGCAGTTCTTC. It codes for CASSPEGQGIEQFF.

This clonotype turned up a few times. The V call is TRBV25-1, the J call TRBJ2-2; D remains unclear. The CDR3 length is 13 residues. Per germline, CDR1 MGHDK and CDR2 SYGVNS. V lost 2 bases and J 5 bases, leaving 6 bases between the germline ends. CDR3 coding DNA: TGTGCCAGCAGTGAAAGTATTACCGGGGAGCTGTTTTTT. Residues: CASSESITGELFF.